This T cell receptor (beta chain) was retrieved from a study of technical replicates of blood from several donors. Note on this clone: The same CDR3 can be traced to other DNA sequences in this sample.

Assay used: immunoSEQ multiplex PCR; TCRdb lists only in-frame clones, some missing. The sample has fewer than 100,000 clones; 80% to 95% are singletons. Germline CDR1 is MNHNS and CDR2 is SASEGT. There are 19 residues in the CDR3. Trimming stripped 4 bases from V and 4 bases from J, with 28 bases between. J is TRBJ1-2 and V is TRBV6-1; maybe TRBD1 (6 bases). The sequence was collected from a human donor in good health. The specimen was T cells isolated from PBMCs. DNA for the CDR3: TGTGCCAGCAGTGGAACCGCTAAGGGGACATCTGGGGATGGCTATGGCTACACCTTC. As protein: CASSGTAKGTSGDGYGYTF.